The entry below gives a single T cell receptor (beta chain) sequence along with its context. The antigen remains undetermined. The germline V gene has CDR1 MGHRA and CDR2 YSYEKL. V dropped 1 base and J dropped 3 bases, with 9 bases sitting between them. The CDR3 extends over 15 amino acids. Only in-frame clones appear in the TCRdb table, and some are missing; sequencing was by immunoSEQ multiplex PCR. The data hold tens of thousands of clones, with about nine tenths observed a single time. These data belong to a study of stem cell transplantation in POMP-related autoinflammatory disease. Overall study context: Pre-transplant patients had naive-skewed CD4+ T cells and few CD8+ T cells. Overall study findings and caveats: PRAID patients trended toward lower TRB diversity and higher clonality in all analyzed T-cell subsets.

The TCR was taken from a human patient with POMP-related autoinflammation and immune dysregulation (PRAID). Some T cells may be transferred from the graft donor. The source was CD4+ T cells from PBMCs, collected after stem cell transplantation. The chain links TRBV4-1 to TRBJ2-2; D unclear. CDR3 nucleotides: TGCGCCAGCAGCCAAGTCGTTGGCGACACCGGGGAGCTGTTTTTT. Translating it yields CASSQVVGDTGELFF.